The 14 T cell receptor beta chains presented below share a single source sample, sequenced in a study of PD-L1 blockade in urothelial cancer. Time point of the sample: pretreatment peripheral blood. Sequencing was performed with immunoSEQ multiplex PCR; in TCRdb, only in-frame clones are kept and a portion is missing. The table records roughly 130,000 clones, about 81% of them present only once. The sample was PBMCs, taken around atezolizumab (anti-PD-L1) treatment. These receptors originate from a man in his fifties with urothelial cancer.

V gene TRBV6-5 combines with J gene TRBJ2-6; D not certain. V lost 4 bases to trimming and J lost 0 bases, with 7 bases between them. Germline CDR1 MNHEY, CDR2 SVGAGI. CDR3 length equals 15 residues. CDR3 bases: TGTGCCAGCAGTTTCCACAGCTCTGGGGCCAACGTCCTGACTTTC. This gives the protein CASSFHSSGANVLTF.

The chain employs TRBV25-1 and TRBJ2-7; 7 bases match TRBD1. CDR1 and CDR2 from the germline V gene are MGHDK and SYGVNS. With V trimmed by 4 bases and J by 3 bases, 9 bases remained unmatched. The CDR3 totals 15 residues. CDR3 nucleotides: TGTGCCAGCAGTGTATGGACAGGTCGAGTCTACGAGCAGTACTTC. Protein product: CASSVWTGRVYEQYF.

This chain links TRBV14 with TRBJ2-5; 7 nucleotides line up with TRBD2. With 5 bases clipped from V and 5 bases from J, the junction kept 20 bases outside the gene matches. Germline V gene sequence: CDR1 SGHDN, CDR2 FVKESK. This CDR3 spans 18 amino acids. The CDR3 loop reads CASSSGRQTSLGWETQYF. For the CDR3, the DNA is TGTGCCAGCAGCTCGGGGCGCCAGACTAGCTTGGGTTGGGAGACCCAGTACTTC.

This chain joins TRBV6-5 and TRBJ2-1; TRBD2 agrees at 10 bases. From germline, CDR1 is MNHEY and CDR2 SVGAGI. Trimming removed 2 bases from V and 6 bases from J; junction bases left unmatched: 7. The CDR3 covers 16 residues. CDR3 bases: TGTGCCAGCAGTTACACATCCAGCGGGAGGGGCAATGAGCAGTTCTTC. This gives the protein CASSYTSSGRGNEQFF.

The chain uses TRBV7-9 and TRBJ2-4; 8 nucleotides match TRBD2. Trimming cost V 7 bases and J 9 bases; bases outside gene matches: 14. The CDR3 is 15 amino acids. CDR1 is SEHNR and CDR2 is FQNEAQ in the germline V gene (reference sequence). The CDR3 nucleotides read TGTGCCAGCACCATCGGGGGGGGCTCTGACCGCATTCAGTACTTC. Encoded protein: CASTIGGGSDRIQYF.

V is TRBV7-2 and J is TRBJ2-7; D may be TRBD1 (7 bases). The length of the CDR3 is 15 residues. V gave up 5 bases and J gave up 0 bases, with 14 bases separating them. Germline CDR1 reads SGHTA; CDR2 reads FQGNSA. The CDR3 is CASSPQGGSSYEQYF. In DNA form, the CDR3 reads TGTGCCAGCAGCCCCCAGGGGGGTTCCTCCTACGAGCAGTACTTC.

This clone has just one count. The gene calls are TRBV10-2 and TRBJ1-4; D possibly corresponds to TRBD1 (6 bases). This CDR3 has 12 amino acids. The V end was cut by 8 bases, the J end by 8 bases, with 12 bases between. The germline V gene has CDR1 WSHSY and CDR2 SAAADI. Here the CDR3 DNA reads TGCGCCAGCGCTAGGGGGGGGGAAAAACTGTTTTTT. It yields the protein CASARGGEKLFF.

The chain couples TRBV9 to TRBJ1-1; 10 bases are shared with TRBD1. From germline, CDR1 is SGDLS and CDR2 YYNGEE. The CDR3 runs to 16 residues. V dropped 4 bases and J dropped 1; count of bases not matched to a gene: 7. The CDR3 DNA is TGTGCCAGCAGCATCCGGGACAGGGGTGGGAACACTGAAGCTTTCTTT. Translating it yields CASSIRDRGGNTEAFF.

This clone showed up just once. The V and J genes are TRBV6-1 and TRBJ2-5; 9 bases agree with TRBD1. This CDR3 has 15 residues. The V and J ends lost 2 bases and 5 bases, in that order; junction bases with no gene match: 6. The germline gives CDR1 MNHNS, CDR2 SASEGT. CDR3 protein: CASSESWTGVETQYF. The CDR3 coding sequence is TGTGCCAGCAGTGAAAGTTGGACAGGGGTGGAGACCCAGTACTTC.

This clone was seen a few times. This chain links TRBV30 with TRBJ2-2; D may be TRBD1 (6 bases). The germline V and J ends were trimmed by 5 bases and 4 bases, with 11 bases remaining between them. CDR1 GTSNPN and CDR2 SVGIG come from the germline V gene (reference sequence). CDR3 length: 13 residues. CDR3 nucleotide sequence: TGTGCCTGGGGAGCACAGGGCACCGGGGAGCTGTTTTTT. This codes for CAWGAQGTGELFF.

J is TRBJ2-3 and V is TRBV15; 14 bases fit TRBD2. Unmatched junction bases numbered 6, after V lost 0 bases and J lost 4 bases. CDR1 is LNHNV and CDR2 is YYDKDF in the germline V gene (reference sequence). This CDR3 has 18 amino acids. The CDR3 reads CATSRDLRLAGGADTQYF. CDR3 coding DNA: TGTGCCACCAGCAGAGACCTACGACTAGCGGGAGGGGCAGATACGCAGTATTTT.

V is TRBV28 and J is TRBJ2-3; 7 bases are shared with TRBD1. Per the germline V gene, CDR1 is MDHEN and CDR2 is SYDVKM. CDR3 length: 14 residues. J was trimmed by 2 bases and V by 6 bases; bases with no gene match: 5. The CDR3 nucleotides are TGTGCCAGCAGACGGGACAGAGTCACAGATACGCAGTATTTT. Its translation is CASRRDRVTDTQYF.

The rearrangement links TRBV5-6 to TRBJ2-3; D is perhaps TRBD2 (6 bases). Germline CDR1 and CDR2: SGHDT and YYEEEE. V was pared by 4 bases and J by 0 bases, with 12 bases between. The CDR3 loop spans 15 amino acids. CDR3 coding DNA: TGTGCCAGCAGCCGGGACTTCCATAGCACAGATACGCAGTATTTT. This gives the protein CASSRDFHSTDTQYF.

This clone showed up just a few times. J is TRBJ2-7 and V is TRBV6-6; TRBD1 aligns across 12 bases. The junction had 5 bases not matched to a gene; V was cut back by 6 bases and J by 5 bases. The CDR3 spans 14 residues. The germline gives CDR1 MNHNY, CDR2 SVGAGI (reference sequence). The CDR3 protein is CASSQGQGANEQYF. The DNA of the CDR3 is TGTGCCAGCAGCCAGGGACAGGGGGCCAACGAGCAGTACTTC.